A selection of T cell receptor beta chains follows, all from one sample in a study of T-cell memory formation after mild COVID-19. TCRdb reprocessed the 5' RACE reads via MiXCR and lists one record per CDR3 protein. The repertoire has 200,000 to 250,000 distinct CDR3 sequences, around 9.1% of them found once; the top ten carry 3.5%. Material: PBMCs or a T cell subset sorted from them (not recorded which). These TCRs come from a man between 18 and 35 years old who had mild COVID-19 (a few samples of this study predate the infection). Cell type and time point are not known. Each CDR3 is given with its conserved first and last residue. A D gene is named only where the DNA matches it firmly. Expanded clones are given a class, and other clones once, few, many or no size at all.

>TRBJ2-1|TRBV12-3/TRBV12-4|many|TRBD1
TGTGCCAGCAGCCCGGACAGGCTTGGGGAGCAGTTCTTC
CASSPDRLGEQFF
>TRBJ2-7|TRBV6-2/TRBV6-3|few|TRBD1
TGTGCCAGCCGGACAGGTTTATACGAGCAGTACTTC
CASRTGLYEQYF
>TRBJ1-1|TRBV19|NA|TRBD1
TGTGCCAGTACGATAGCCAGGGGGCCATGGACTGAAGCTTTCTTT
CASTIARGPWTEAFF
>TRBJ2-3|TRBV11-2|many|TRBD2
TGTGCCAGCAGCTTAGGCACTAGCGGGGGGCTGTGGGCAGATACGCAGTATTTT
CASSLGTSGGLWADTQYF
>TRBJ2-3|TRBV6-1|few|NA
TGTGCCAGCAGTGTACCGATTAGCACAGATACGCAGTATTTT
CASSVPISTDTQYF
>TRBJ2-2|TRBV3-1|NA|NA
TGTGCCAGCAGCCAGCGGTCATCGGCTCGTGGTTACGCCGGGGAGCTGTTTTTT
CASSQRSSARGYAGELFF
>TRBJ2-2|TRBV20-1|many|NA
TGCAGTGCTCAGAGCAGGGCGAACACCGGGGAGCTGTTTTTT
CSAQSRANTGELFF
>TRBJ1-6|TRBV7-9|NA|NA
TGTGCCAGCAGCTTAGCGGCGGACAGCCGGCGGACACCCCTCCACTTT
CASSLAADSRRTPLHF
>TRBJ2-5|TRBV5-1|many|NA
TGCGCCAGCAGCCCGGAAGCGGGCCATGTGGGGGAGACCCAGTACTTC
CASSPEAGHVGETQYF
>TRBJ1-5|TRBV7-8|many|TRBD1
TGTGCCAGCAGCCCGGACAGGGGCCAGCCCCAGCATTTT
CASSPDRGQPQHF
>TRBJ2-5|TRBV18|few|NA
TGTGCCAGCTCACCAACGTCACAGAATGACGGAGAGACCCAGTACTTC
CASSPTSQNDGETQYF
>TRBJ2-3|TRBV7-3|few|NA
TGTGCCAGCAGCTTATCCTGGAACACAGATACGCAGTATTTT
CASSLSWNTDTQYF
>TRBJ2-1|TRBV20-1|many|TRBD2
TGCAGTGCTAGTCTTCCTGGCGGGGGGGCCTACAATGAGCAGTTCTTC
CSASLPGGGAYNEQFF
>TRBJ2-3|TRBV4-2|many|TRBD2
TGTGCCAGCAGCCCCTTAGCGGGGGGGACAGATACGCAGTATTTT
CASSPLAGGTDTQYF
>TRBJ2-2|TRBV18|NA|NA
TGTGCCAGCTCAACTAGCTCCGGGATCTCAACCGGGGAGCTGTTTTTT
CASSTSSGISTGELFF
>TRBJ2-5|TRBV5-1|many|NA
TGCGCCAGCAGCACCTCCGGACAAACACAAGAGACCCAGTACTTC
CASSTSGQTQETQYF
>TRBJ2-7|TRBV7-3|NA|NA
TGTGCCAGCAGCCCCGGGCCCACGGGCTACGAGCAGTACTTC
CASSPGPTGYEQYF
>TRBJ2-3|TRBV20-1|many|TRBD2
TGCAGTGCTAGGTATGGGACTAGCGCAGATACGCAGTATTTT
CSARYGTSADTQYF
>TRBJ2-1|TRBV18|few|NA
TGTGCCAGCTCGGGGGCCGGGGTAGGCAATGAGCAGTTCTTC
CASSGAGVGNEQFF
>TRBJ2-5|TRBV9|NA|TRBD2
TGTGCCAGCAGCGTAGAGCCCGGGGGGGAGACCCAGTACTTC
CASSVEPGGETQYF
>TRBJ2-7|TRBV12-3/TRBV12-4|NA|NA
TGTGCCAGCAGTCGCCAAATATCGGGGTCCTACGAGCAGTACTTC
CASSRQISGSYEQYF
>TRBJ2-7|TRBV2|many|NA
TGTGCCAGCCGACTGAGCTCCTACGAGCAGTACTTC
CASRLSSYEQYF
>TRBJ2-1|TRBV2|NA|NA
TGTGCCAGCAGTGGCCAGGGGTATGAGCAGTTCTTC
CASSGQGYEQFF
>TRBJ1-5|TRBV7-2|NA|NA
TGTGCCAGCAGCACGCCCCCTCAGCCCCAGCATTTT
CASSTPPQPQHF
>TRBJ2-5|TRBV20-1|many|NA
TGCAGTGCTAGAGATGTGGAGACCCAGTACTTC
CSARDVETQYF
>TRBJ2-5|TRBV9|few|NA
TGTGCCAGCAGCGGGGGCTTGGGGCCTGAGACCCAGTACTTC
CASSGGLGPETQYF
>TRBJ1-1|TRBV6-5|NA|NA
TGTGCCAGCAGTTTGCGCTCCGGGACACAGACATCGCTCAGGCTTTCCTTT
CASSLRSGTQTSLRLSF
>TRBJ1-2|TRBV4-1|few|NA
TGCGCCAGCAGCCAAGTAGTCGGGGTTGGTGGCTACACCTTC
CASSQVVGVGGYTF
>TRBJ2-7|TRBV4-1|many|NA
TGCGCCAGCAGCCGTCAAAGAGGGGACAACGAGCAGTACTTC
CASSRQRGDNEQYF
>TRBJ2-7|TRBV5-1|many|TRBD1
TGCGCCAGCAGCTTGACCGGGACAGGGAGGTACGAGCAGTACTTC
CASSLTGTGRYEQYF
>TRBJ1-1|TRBV20-1|few|NA
TGCAGTGCCACCCATCAGGCTGAAGCTTTCTTT
CSATHQAEAFF
>TRBJ1-6|TRBV25-1|NA|NA
TGTGCCAGCCGACCCAACATTGGGTCCTATAATTCACCCCTCCACTTT
CASRPNIGSYNSPLHF
>TRBJ2-3|TRBV12-3/TRBV12-4|few|TRBD2
TGTGCCAGCAGTTCATATCCGGGGGGGCCGAGAACAGATACGCAGTATTTT
CASSSYPGGPRTDTQYF
>TRBJ1-1|TRBV2|NA|NA
TGTGCCAGCAGTGAAAATGGCGTAGGTCTGAACACTGAAGCTTTCTTT
CASSENGVGLNTEAFF
>TRBJ2-3|TRBV10-3|few|NA
TGTGCCATCAGTGGAGGCGGGGGCAACACAGATACGCAGTATTTT
CAISGGGGNTDTQYF
>TRBJ2-1|TRBV29-1|NA|NA
TGCAGCGTTGCAGAGGCCTCCAATGAGCAGTTCTTC
CSVAEASNEQFF
>TRBJ1-1|TRBV18|NA|NA
TGTGCCAGCTCCCCGAACCGGGGGCTTACAAACACTGAAGCTTTCTTT
CASSPNRGLTNTEAFF
>TRBJ1-2|TRBV7-2|NA|TRBD1
TGTGCCAGCAGCATACAGGGGGCCCTCAACTATGGCTACACCTTC
CASSIQGALNYGYTF
>TRBJ1-4|TRBV10-2|few|NA
TGCGCCAGCAGTGAGGGGGCTGGTAATGAAAAACTGTTTTTT
CASSEGAGNEKLFF
>TRBJ2-1|TRBV5-1|many|TRBD2
TGCGCCAGCAGCTTGGATCCGGGGGGGTACAATGAGCAGTTCTTC
CASSLDPGGYNEQFF
>TRBJ1-3|TRBV5-1|once|TRBD1
TGCGCCAGCAGCTTGGAGGATTACGGGACAGCTGGAAACACCATATATTTT
CASSLEDYGTAGNTIYF
>TRBJ1-3|TRBV6-1|few|NA
TGTGCCAGCAGGACAGGCATCTCTGGAAACACCATATATTTT
CASRTGISGNTIYF
>TRBJ1-5|TRBV12-3/TRBV12-4|few|NA
TGTGCCAGCACCCCGGGGAGGGATCAGCCCCAGCATTTT
CASTPGRDQPQHF
>TRBJ2-3|TRBV10-3|NA|TRBD2
TGTGCCATCAGTGTCTGGGGGGGGGACACAGATACGCAGTATTTT
CAISVWGGDTDTQYF
>TRBJ1-2|TRBV5-1|many|TRBD1
TGTGCCAGCAGTCCGGGACAGGGAAGGGGCTACACCTTC
CASSPGQGRGYTF
>TRBJ2-3|TRBV7-2|NA|TRBD1
TGTGCCAGCAGCCTGAACAGGGGAACAGATACGCAGTATTTT
CASSLNRGTDTQYF
>TRBJ2-3|TRBV10-3|few|TRBD2
TGTGCCACCAGGACTAGCGGCTCCACAGATACGCAGTATTTT
CATRTSGSTDTQYF
>TRBJ2-5|TRBV5-6|many|NA
TGTGCCAGCAGCTTGTCGCCGCAAGAGACCCAGTACTTC
CASSLSPQETQYF
>TRBJ1-4|TRBV6-2/TRBV6-3|NA|NA
TGTGCCAGCAGTTACTCGAACAGGGTTGACCGAATGAGGAAACTGTTTTTT
CASSYSNRVDRMRKLFF
>TRBJ2-3|TRBV7-9|NA|NA
TGTGCCAGCATCCTAGATAGCGGCACAGATACGCAGTATTTT
CASILDSGTDTQYF
>TRBJ2-7|TRBV6-2/TRBV6-3|NA|NA
TGTGCCAGCAGTCCCAATGGGGCGATTCTCTACGAGCAGTACTTC
CASSPNGAILYEQYF
>TRBJ2-2|TRBV7-3|NA|TRBD1
TGTGCCAGCAGCCGGACAGGGGAGAACACCGGGGAGCTGTTTTTT
CASSRTGENTGELFF
>TRBJ2-3|TRBV7-9|many|NA
TGTGCCAGCAGCTTAGAGGCCACCATTAACAGTGCTAGCACAGATACGCAGTATTTT
CASSLEATINSASTDTQYF
>TRBJ2-1|TRBV7-7|many|NA
TGTGCTAGCAGCTTAGGGACCGCAGGCTCCTACAATGAGCAGTTCTTC
CASSLGTAGSYNEQFF
>TRBJ2-3|TRBV4-2|few|TRBD1
TGTGCCAGCAGCCAGGAGACAGGGGAAGGCGCAGATACGCAGTATTTT
CASSQETGEGADTQYF
>TRBJ2-3|TRBV15|few|NA
TGTGCCACCAGCAGAGTGTACGGGGCAGATACGCAGTATTTT
CATSRVYGADTQYF
>TRBJ2-3|TRBV7-2|many|NA
TGTGCCAGCAGCTTAGGGGTCCAACGGGGCACCACAGATACGCAGTATTTT
CASSLGVQRGTTDTQYF
>TRBJ1-1|TRBV18|few|NA
TGTGCCAGCTCACCGAACAGGGAGGGAGCTTTCTTT
CASSPNREGAFF
>TRBJ2-4|TRBV25-1|NA|NA
TGTGCCAGCAGCTCGACGGGGAATAACATTCAGTACTTC
CASSSTGNNIQYF